This T cell receptor (beta chain) was found in a study of T cell responses to AZD1222 COVID-19 vaccine. Sequenced by immunoSEQ multiplex PCR; TCRdb stores in-frame clones only, minus some. This repertoire shows approximately 120,000 clones, about 86% found once; its top ten account for 12%. With regard to this clone: Antigen: not known.

The germline gives CDR1 SGHKS, CDR2 YYEKEE (reference sequence). Trimming left V 0 bases short and J 6 bases short, with 10 bases between. The CDR3 consists of 14 residues. Notes on the study in general: Clonal diversity may have been underestimated, and the donors were mostly white British, with more females than males.

The sequence derives from an adult in good health. The material was peripheral blood, obtained on day 0 of AZD1222 vaccination. The genes are TRBV5-5 and TRBJ1-5; no clear D gene. CDR3 sequence: CASSLEARGQPQHF. As DNA, the CDR3 is TGTGCCAGCAGCTTGGAGGCACGAGGTCAGCCCCAGCATTTT.